This entry lists 9 T cell receptor beta chains sequenced from one sample in a study of blood T cell repertoires in COVID-19. The repertoire was sequenced with immunoSEQ multiplex PCR; TCRdb's copy has only in-frame clones and lacks some. The table has 75,000 to 85,000 clones, roughly four fifths seen once. Sequencing was done on a sample of peripheral blood. All receptors come from a human donor in a cohort sampled during active COVID-19.

This chain connects TRBV4-2 to TRBJ1-3; D is unclear. This CDR3 has 18 amino acids. Per the germline V gene, CDR1 is LGHNA and CDR2 is YNFKEQ. V lost 0 bases, J lost 3 bases, and 18 bases lay in between. In nucleotides, the CDR3 is TGTGCCAGCAGCCAAGATCCCCCTCGAGGGTACGGTGGAAACACCATATATTTT. It is translated as CASSQDPPRGYGGNTIYF.

The chain carries TRBV5-1 and TRBJ2-7; 7 nucleotides line up with TRBD1. The CDR3 length is 14 residues. J was trimmed by 0 bases and V by 4 bases; bases with no gene match: 4. Germline-derived CDR1 and CDR2 are SGHRS and YFSETQ. The CDR3 nucleotides read TGCGCCAGCAGCGCCGGGACAGACTCCTACGAGCAGTACTTC. This sequence encodes CASSAGTDSYEQYF.

The chain uses TRBV5-5 and TRBJ1-4; 9 positions match TRBD1. Per the germline V gene, CDR1 is SGHKS and CDR2 is YYEKEE (reference sequence). Losses at the gene ends were 4 bases for V and 4 bases for J; bases not matched to a gene: 8. The CDR3 runs to 16 residues. The CDR3 DNA sequence: TGTGCCAGCAGCCCCAGAGGACAGGGGAATAATGAAAAACTGTTTTTT. Its translation: CASSPRGQGNNEKLFF.

The chain couples TRBV13 to TRBJ1-2; 8 positions agree with TRBD1. There are 15 residues in the CDR3. Germline CDR1 PRHDT, CDR2 FYEKMQ (reference sequence). V shed 7 bases, J shed 6 bases, and the junction held 13 bases outside the gene matches. In nucleotides, the CDR3 is TGTGCCAGCACCTACAGCGGACAGGGAGGCCATGGCTACACCTTC. This encodes CASTYSGQGGHGYTF.

DNA for the CDR3: TGTGCCAGCAGCCCAGGGGTCGACAGGGGCACCTACGAGCAGTACTTC. As protein: CASSPGVDRGTYEQYF. The chain couples TRBV4-2 to TRBJ2-7; 8 positions agree with TRBD1. Germline V CDR1 and CDR2: LGHNA, YNFKEQ. The CDR3 loop spans 16 amino acids. The J segment lost 2 bases and the V segment lost 4 bases, leaving 10 bases of the junction unmatched.

As DNA, the CDR3 is TGCGCCAGCAGCGCCTACAGGGAAACCCACGAGCAGTACTTC. It codes for CASSAYRETHEQYF. The chain is built from TRBV5-1 and TRBJ2-7, with D perhaps matching TRBD1 (6 bases). This CDR3 has 14 residues. The V end was cut by 4 bases, the J end by 5 bases, with 16 bases between. The germline CDR1 and CDR2 sequences are SGHRS and YFSETQ.

V is TRBV15 and J is TRBJ2-7; D is unresolved. Trimming cost V 0 bases and J 4 bases, with 7 bases left between them. The CDR3 sequence is 13 residues long. Germline values: CDR1 LNHNV, CDR2 YYDKDF (reference sequence). The DNA for the CDR3 is TGTGCCACCAGCAGAGAAACAGATTACGAGCAGTACTTC. This sequence encodes CATSRETDYEQYF.

This clone was found once. V is TRBV12-5 and J is TRBJ2-6; 7 bases are shared with TRBD1. Trimming at V came to 5 bases and at J to 2 bases, leaving 18 bases not matched to a gene. In germline, CDR1 is LGHNT, CDR2 FRNRAP. The CDR3 totals 20 residues. DNA of the CDR3: TGTGCTAGTGGTAATACAGGGGAAACTGGGGGTCTGGCTGGGGCCAACGTCCTGACTTTC. Protein: CASGNTGETGGLAGANVLTF.

This chain uses TRBV11-3 with TRBJ2-6, with D maybe TRBD1 (5 bases). Trimming pared 0 bases from V and 4 bases from J, leaving 22 bases between. The CDR3 length is 20 residues. Per germline, CDR1 SGHNT and CDR2 YENEEA. In DNA, the CDR3 is TGTGCCAGCAGCTTAGAAGGGGCAGTCGGCAGGATTTCGGGGGCCAACGTCCTGACTTTC. Translating gives CASSLEGAVGRISGANVLTF.